Each of the 13 T cell receptor beta chains below was sequenced from the same sample in a study of T cells in localized non-small cell lung cancer. Repertoires were generated with immunoSEQ multiplex PCR, while TCRdb's copy carries only in-frame clones and drops some. Among 55,000 to 75,000 clones listed, approximately 90% were seen once. The source material was peripheral blood, sampled before any cancer treatment. The receptors were gathered from a man aged 40 to 70 with stage I lung adenocarcinoma.

The chain joins TRBV5-1 to TRBJ2-1; TRBD1 agrees at 8 bases. V was pared by 3 bases and J by 4 bases, with 9 bases of the junction left unmatched. Per germline, CDR1 SGHRS and CDR2 YFSETQ. The CDR3 runs 16 residues. The CDR3 DNA is TGCGCCAGCAGCTCGGGGACAGGACTAAATTACAATGAGCAGTTCTTC. Residues: CASSSGTGLNYNEQFF.

V is TRBV7-9 and J is TRBJ2-7; the D call may be TRBD1 or TRBD2 (5 bases each). Looked up from germline, CDR1 is SEHNR and CDR2 is FQNEAQ (reference sequence). V was pared by 6 bases and J by 5 bases, with 14 bases between. This CDR3 contains 13 residues. The CDR3 bases are TGTGCCAGCAGTCGGGGCGAGAGGAACGAGCAGTACTTC. Protein product: CASSRGERNEQYF.

CDR3 nucleotide sequence: TGTGCCTGGGGAGACAGGTACTCTGGGGCCAACGTCCTGACTTTC. Residues: CAWGDRYSGANVLTF. V usage is TRBV30 and J usage is TRBJ2-6, with a possible D match to TRBD1 (6 bases). Trimming cost V 5 bases and J 0 bases, with 11 bases left between them. The CDR3 consists of 15 residues. CDR1 is GTSNPN, CDR2 SVGIG, per germline (reference sequence).

This chain uses TRBV4-1 with TRBJ1-3; the D is unclear. CDR1 is MGHRA and CDR2 is YSYEKL in the germline V gene. The CDR3 extends over 13 amino acids. V was pared by 0 bases and J by 15 bases, with 15 bases between. This CDR3 is CASSQEGVPLSYF. The CDR3 nucleotides are TGCGCCAGCAGCCAAGAGGGTGTTCCGCTATCATATTTT.

The V gene is TRBV28, the J gene TRBJ2-3, with TRBD2 matching over 12 bases. Losses at the gene ends were 8 bases for V and 3 bases for J; bases not matched to a gene: 12. The CDR3 is 17 amino acids. Germline V CDR1 and CDR2: MDHEN, SYDVKM. In nucleotides, the CDR3 is TGTGCCAGCGCCGCCGGACTAGCGGGAATCGGGACAGATACGCAGTATTTT. Translating it yields CASAAGLAGIGTDTQYF. The variable domain in full, completed from reference TRBV28 and TRBJ2-3, reads DVKVTQSSRYLVKRTGEKVFLECVQDMDHENMFWYRQDPGLGLRLIYFSYDVKMKEKGDIPEGYSVSREKKERFSLILESASTNQTSMYLCASAAGLAGIGTDTQYFGPGTRLTVL.

This sequence joins TRBV9 and TRBJ2-7, with D perhaps matching TRBD1 or TRBD2 (5 bases each). Trimming removed 3 bases at V and 3 bases at J, with 10 bases between. CDR3 size: 13 residues. The germline V gene has CDR1 SGDLS and CDR2 YYNGEE. In DNA, the CDR3 is TGTGCCAGCAGCGAGGGGACCGACTACGAGCAGTACTTC. Translation: CASSEGTDYEQYF.

The chain has TRBV5-6 and TRBJ1-2, with D hard to call. The CDR3 contains 14 residues. V was trimmed by 1 base and J by 7 bases, leaving 14 bases between them. Germline loops: CDR1 SGHDT, CDR2 YYEEEE. This CDR3 reads CASSLFEALGGYTF. The CDR3 bases are TGTGCCAGCAGCTTGTTTGAGGCTCTCGGTGGCTACACCTTC.

The rearrangement uses TRBV29-1 and TRBJ2-1; 7 bases line up with TRBD1. Unmatched junction bases numbered 6, after V lost 6 bases and J lost 4 bases. The V gene's germline CDR1 is SQVTM and CDR2 ANQGSEA. The CDR3 is 13 residues long. In DNA, the CDR3 is TGCAGCGTGGCTGACAGGGCTTACAATGAGCAGTTCTTC. Translating it yields CSVADRAYNEQFF.

This chain connects TRBV18 to TRBJ2-3; the D gene is possibly TRBD2 (7 bases). This CDR3 has 15 residues. Germline-derived CDR1 and CDR2 are KGHSH and LQKENI. The V gene lost 5 bases and the J gene lost 4 bases, with 16 bases spanning the gap. The CDR3 region is CASSTSAGAADTQYF. CDR3 DNA sequence: TGTGCCAGCTCAACCTCTGCGGGGGCCGCAGATACGCAGTATTTT.

The J gene is TRBJ2-2, the V gene TRBV19, with 8 nucleotides matching TRBD1. This CDR3 contains 15 residues. Germline V gives CDR1 LNHDA, CDR2 SQIVND (reference sequence). V dropped 6 bases and J dropped 3; count of bases not matched to a gene: 6. CDR3 sequence reads: CASRPGQEDTGELFF. The CDR3 nucleotides read TGTGCCAGTAGGCCGGGACAGGAGGACACCGGGGAGCTGTTTTTT.

The gene calls are TRBV19 and TRBJ1-5, with D unresolved. Trimming stripped 2 bases from V and 9 bases from J, with 8 bases between. The length of the CDR3 is 12 residues. The germline V gene has CDR1 LNHDA and CDR2 SQIVND (reference sequence). The CDR3 sequence: CASSIMTWPQHF. CDR3 nucleotide sequence: TGTGCCAGTAGTATAATGACTTGGCCCCAGCATTTT.

V usage is TRBV28 and J usage is TRBJ2-3, with a possible D match to TRBD1 (6 bases). CDR3 length equals 15 residues. The germline gives CDR1 MDHEN, CDR2 SYDVKM. With 5 bases removed from V and 1 base from J, the gap between germline ends came to 13 bases. The CDR3 coding sequence is TGTGCCAGCAGTGAACAGGGACCACGCACAGATACGCAGTATTTT. Translating gives CASSEQGPRTDTQYF.

The V and J genes are TRBV5-6 and TRBJ2-4; tentative D call: TRBD1 (8 bases). The germline gives CDR1 SGHDT, CDR2 YYEEEE. V lost 3 bases to trimming and J lost 2 bases, with 18 bases between them. CDR3 size: 17 residues. In DNA form, the CDR3 reads TGTGCCAGCAGCTCGGGAGGCACAGGGGGTCCCAAAAACATTCAGTACTTC. It yields the protein CASSSGGTGGPKNIQYF.